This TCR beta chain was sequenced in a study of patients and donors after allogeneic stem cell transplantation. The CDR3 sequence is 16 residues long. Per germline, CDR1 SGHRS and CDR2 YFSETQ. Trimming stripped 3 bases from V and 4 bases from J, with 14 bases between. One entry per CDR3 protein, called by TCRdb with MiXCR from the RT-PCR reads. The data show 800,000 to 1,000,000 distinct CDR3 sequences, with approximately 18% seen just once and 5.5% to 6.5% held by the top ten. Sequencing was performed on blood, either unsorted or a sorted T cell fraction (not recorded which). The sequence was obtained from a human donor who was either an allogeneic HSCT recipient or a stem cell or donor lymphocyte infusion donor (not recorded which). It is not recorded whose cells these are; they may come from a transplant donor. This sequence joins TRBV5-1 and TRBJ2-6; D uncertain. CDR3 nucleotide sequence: TGCGCCAGCAGCTCGGTTACGGGCGCGGGGGCCAACGTCCTGACTTTC. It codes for CASSSVTGAGANVLTF.